This TCR beta chain derives from a study of early T cells in non-severe SARS-CoV-2 infection (dated by TCRdb to about 2021). Study-wide context: Bulk RNA from unsorted whole blood was used for TCR sequencing, so alpha and beta chains could not be paired.

As concerns this clonotype: There is no known antigen for this receptor. Per-base quality was not reported, and no clone a single base away is much larger than it.

From cysteine to phenylalanine, the CDR3 is 14 amino acids long. The entry retains the CDR3 DNA only, 42 bases that are in frame from base 1. V and J lose 2 bases and 1 base, and a span of 8 bases separates them. The CDR1 and CDR2 encoded by the germline V gene (reference sequence) are MNHNY and SVGAGI. Receptors were amplified or captured by 5' RACE. The sequencing machine was a NextSeq 500. The TCR library protocol attached unique molecular identifiers to individual cDNA molecules to correct for sequencing error and PCR bias. Both TCR alpha and beta chains were sequenced, and tight co-correlation was observed between alpha and beta sequence abundances in each sample. The paper's data handling went like this. V gene, J gene and CDR3 annotation of TCR sequences was performed with Decombinator V4. Expanded TCRs were defined as changing significantly between any two time points under a Poisson model with p below 0.0001. TCR abundances were normalised to the total number of TCRs sequenced per sample and expressed as counts per million. TRAV1-2 paired with TRAJ12, TRAJ20 or TRAJ33 defined MAIT TCRs, while TRAV10 paired with TRAJ18 defined iNKT TCRs. VDJdb, accessed on 1 November 2021, was searched for TCRs annotated for CMV, EBV and SARS-CoV-2, and TCRs annotated for more than one antigen were excluded. Using fastp trimming at Q25 and MiXCR clonotype assembly, TCRdb reanalyzed the public sequencing data and kept in-frame beta chains. Duplicate CDR3 protein sequences are folded into a single record with the most common DNA and genes. The V and J calls and clone size are TCRdb's, not the authors'. Across this sample there are about 55,000 distinct CDR3 sequences, with 13% seen only once. Of the sample, roughly 10% is held by the ten largest clones.

The study was a case-control design nested within a healthcare worker cohort in London, UK, with weekly nasopharyngeal swab PCR tests and blood sampling. Healthcare workers were enrolled in the week of the UK lockdown, from 23 to 31 March 2020, and were followed every week for up to about 15 weeks. Overall results and qualifications from the work: VDJdb matching was skewed toward anti-spike CD8 responses and likely underestimated virus-specific expansions, missing private and CD4 specificities.

Recombination joined TRBV6-6 with TRBJ1-2, with the D gene not confidently named. The sequence derives from an adult who was a healthcare worker with PCR-confirmed SARS-CoV-2 infection or an uninfected control (not recorded which). The sequences come from whole blood, collected at baseline. The bases read TGTGCCAGCAGTTACGGTGCACTTAACTATGGCTACACCTTC. Its protein product is CASSYGALNYGYTF.